The rows below give T cell receptor beta chains drawn from one sample of a study of Graves' ophthalmopathy and Graves' hyperthyroidism. One entry per CDR3 protein, called by TCRdb with MiXCR from the multiplex PCR reads. This sample yields some 200,000 distinct CDR3 sequences, of which around 28% are seen a single time; about 8.2% belongs to the top ten. The source material was peripheral blood. Every receptor here comes from a man aged 50 to 60 with Graves' ophthalmopathy. Both conserved end residues are part of each CDR3. The D gene is left open where the match is weak. Clone size is shown for a subset of rows, as once, few, many or a class of expanded clone.

D gene: NA; J gene: TRBJ2-6; V gene: TRBV5-1; clone size: many; CDR3 protein: CASSLYNRGSSGANVLTF; CDR3 DNA: TGCGCCAGCAGCTTGTATAATCGGGGGTCCTCTGGGGCCAACGTCCTGACTTTC
D gene: TRBD1; J gene: TRBJ2-2; V gene: TRBV7-2; clone size: NA; CDR3 protein: CASSPRTGRTGELFF; CDR3 DNA: TGTGCCAGCAGCCCACGGACAGGGCGGACCGGGGAGCTGTTTTTT
D gene: NA; J gene: TRBJ2-5; V gene: TRBV18; clone size: many; CDR3 protein: CASSPGDVRETQYF; CDR3 DNA: TGTGCCAGCTCACCCGGAGACGTAAGGGAGACCCAGTACTTC
D gene: NA; J gene: TRBJ1-3; V gene: TRBV12-3/TRBV12-4; clone size: many; CDR3 protein: CASSQVAGGSTIYF; CDR3 DNA: TGTGCCAGCAGTCAGGTCGCGGGGGGTAGCACCATATATTTT
D gene: NA; J gene: TRBJ1-1; V gene: TRBV27; clone size: many; CDR3 protein: CASSFDTEMSTEAFF; CDR3 DNA: TGTGCCAGCAGTTTCGATACAGAAATGTCCACTGAAGCTTTCTTT
D gene: NA; J gene: TRBJ2-7; V gene: TRBV28; clone size: many; CDR3 protein: CASSPDMTYEQYF; CDR3 DNA: TGTGCCAGCAGTCCGGACATGACCTACGAGCAGTACTTC
D gene: TRBD1; J gene: TRBJ1-3; V gene: TRBV12-3/TRBV12-4; clone size: NA; CDR3 protein: CASRDRGLGNTIYF; CDR3 DNA: TGTGCCAGCAGGGACAGGGGACTAGGAAACACCATATATTTT
D gene: NA; J gene: TRBJ2-2; V gene: TRBV7-2; clone size: many; CDR3 protein: CASSFLRTLTGELFF; CDR3 DNA: TGTGCCAGCAGCTTTCTACGGACGCTAACCGGGGAGCTGTTTTTT
D gene: NA; J gene: TRBJ1-1; V gene: TRBV10-3; clone size: NA; CDR3 protein: CAISESWGGTEAFF; CDR3 DNA: TGTGCCATCAGTGAGTCCTGGGGGGGGACTGAAGCTTTCTTT
D gene: NA; J gene: TRBJ1-5; V gene: TRBV2; clone size: NA; CDR3 protein: CASSETHQPQHF; CDR3 DNA: TGTGCCAGCAGTGAGACCCATCAGCCCCAGCATTTT
D gene: TRBD1; J gene: TRBJ2-7; V gene: TRBV5-6; clone size: many; CDR3 protein: CASSLRDSYLEQYF; CDR3 DNA: TGTGCCAGCAGCTTGCGGGACAGCTATTTGGAGCAGTACTTC
D gene: TRBD2; J gene: TRBJ2-7; V gene: TRBV7-2; clone size: many; CDR3 protein: CASSLESAGGYEQYF; CDR3 DNA: TGTGCCAGCAGCTTAGAGTCAGCGGGAGGCTACGAGCAGTACTTC
D gene: TRBD1; J gene: TRBJ1-1; V gene: TRBV6-1; clone size: few; CDR3 protein: CASNRGRNTEAFF; CDR3 DNA: TGTGCCAGCAACAGGGGGCGGAACACTGAAGCTTTCTTT
D gene: TRBD2; J gene: TRBJ2-7; V gene: TRBV6-1; clone size: NA; CDR3 protein: CASSPGTSGRAVHEQYF; CDR3 DNA: TGTGCCAGCAGCCCCGGGACTAGCGGTAGGGCTGTCCACGAGCAGTACTTC
D gene: NA; J gene: TRBJ2-7; V gene: TRBV6-5; clone size: many; CDR3 protein: CASSPRAFSYEQYF; CDR3 DNA: TGTGCCAGCAGTCCCCGGGCGTTCTCCTACGAGCAGTACTTC
D gene: TRBD1; J gene: TRBJ1-5; V gene: TRBV6-2/TRBV6-3; clone size: NA; CDR3 protein: CASSYTSTVQGASNQPQHF; CDR3 DNA: TGTGCCAGCAGTTACACATCGACGGTACAGGGGGCTTCAAATCAGCCCCAGCATTTT
D gene: NA; J gene: TRBJ2-7; V gene: TRBV12-3/TRBV12-4; clone size: many; CDR3 protein: CASSLSLLTGSEQYF; CDR3 DNA: TGTGCCAGCAGTTTAAGCCTCCTAACTGGCTCTGAGCAGTACTTC
D gene: TRBD2; J gene: TRBJ2-7; V gene: TRBV2; clone size: many; CDR3 protein: CASSGAAGGPKFYEQYF; CDR3 DNA: TGTGCCAGCAGTGGAGCAGCGGGAGGGCCAAAATTCTACGAGCAGTACTTC
D gene: NA; J gene: TRBJ1-1; V gene: TRBV6-4; clone size: NA; CDR3 protein: CASLASGSSEAFF; CDR3 DNA: TGTGCCAGCCTTGCCTCAGGGAGCTCTGAAGCTTTCTTT
D gene: TRBD1; J gene: TRBJ2-5; V gene: TRBV7-3; clone size: NA; CDR3 protein: CASSFTGAGTQYF; CDR3 DNA: TGTGCCAGCAGTTTTACAGGGGCCGGGACCCAGTACTTC
D gene: TRBD1; J gene: TRBJ2-7; V gene: TRBV9; clone size: many; CDR3 protein: CASSASDRGPPEQYF; CDR3 DNA: TGTGCCAGCAGCGCTTCGGACAGGGGACCCCCTGAGCAGTACTTC
D gene: NA; J gene: TRBJ1-1; V gene: TRBV29-1; clone size: few; CDR3 protein: CSVGWESDTEAFF; CDR3 DNA: TGCAGCGTTGGATGGGAGAGTGACACTGAAGCTTTCTTT
D gene: TRBD1; J gene: TRBJ1-6; V gene: TRBV7-8; clone size: many; CDR3 protein: CASSGYGTANSPLHF; CDR3 DNA: TGTGCCAGCAGCGGCTACGGGACAGCGAATTCACCCCTCCACTTT
D gene: TRBD2; J gene: TRBJ2-7; V gene: TRBV12-3/TRBV12-4; clone size: many; CDR3 protein: CASTSGESYEQYF; CDR3 DNA: TGTGCCAGCACTAGCGGGGAATCCTACGAGCAGTACTTC
D gene: NA; J gene: TRBJ1-1; V gene: TRBV18; clone size: many; CDR3 protein: CASSMDSTFTEAFF; CDR3 DNA: TGTGCCAGCTCAATGGACAGTACCTTCACTGAAGCTTTCTTT